This TCR beta chain is drawn from a study of blood T cells in healthy people across ages. With a J-beta primer mix and a sample-barcoded 5' primer, a second PCR ran about 7 to 12 cycles. TCRdb reanalysed the 5' RACE reads using MiXCR and keeps one entry per CDR3 protein. Here the sample spans 1.5 million to 2 million distinct CDR3 sequences, 49% being singletons. J was trimmed by 0 bases and V by 7 bases; bases with no gene match: 10. CDR1 DFQATT and CDR2 SNEGSKA come from the germline V gene (reference sequence). This CDR3 spans 15 amino acids. Specimen: blood. The chain is built from TRBV20-1 and TRBJ2-3, with TRBD2 matching over 7 bases. This sequence originates from a woman aged 40 to 55 in good health. The CDR3 region has the DNA TGCAGTGACCGAGTGTGGGGGGGTAGCACAGATACGCAGTATTTT. As protein: CSDRVWGGSTDTQYF.